This T cell receptor (beta chain) was retrieved from a study of cytomegalovirus exposure and HLA in healthy donors. Note on this clone: No antigen is known for it.

Findings and caveats of the study: Cytomegalovirus association was listed for 164 TCR beta chains. Analysis was performed later, and it showed HLA-associated TCR beta chains to be more clonally expanded than equally common others.

Primers: 60 Vbeta forward and 13 Jbeta reverse. Some clones are missing from TCRdb's copy, which holds only in-frame ones; the method was immunoSEQ multiplex PCR. The sample consists of roughly 100,000 clones, about three quarters of them appearing once. The CDR3 loop spans 14 amino acids. V was cut by 3 bases and J by 6 bases, with 12 bases left in between. CDR1 is LNHDA and CDR2 is SQIVND in the germline V gene (reference sequence). The V and J genes are TRBV19 and TRBJ2-1; D remains unclear. The receptor was isolated from a woman aged 50 to 60 in good health and CMV-seropositive. The sequencing input was PBMCs. In DNA, the CDR3 is TGTGCCAGTAGTATCTTCTTTAGAGGCAATGAGCAGTTCTTC. Translating it yields CASSIFFRGNEQFF.